The 32 T cell receptor beta chains given below trace back to one sample, sequenced in a study of T-cell memory formation after mild COVID-19. TCRdb reanalysed the 5' RACE reads using MiXCR and keeps one entry per CDR3 protein. Of about 350,000 distinct CDR3 sequences listed, roughly 15% are singletons. The sequenced sample was PBMCs or a T cell subset sorted from them (not recorded which). The origin of the receptors is a man between 18 and 29 years old who had mild COVID-19 (a few samples of this study predate the infection). Cell type and time point are not known.

A few counts support this clonotype. The rearrangement uses TRBV4-3 and TRBJ1-4; possibly TRBD1 for D (5 bases). The V end was cut by 1 base, the J end by 14 bases, with 20 bases between. The V gene's germline CDR1 is LGHNA and CDR2 YSLEER. The CDR3 is 15 residues long. CDR3 bases: TGCGCCAGCAGCCAAGTCGGCCGTAGGGGAGTAGAGCTGTTTTTT. This translates into CASSQVGRRGVELFF.

This clonotype turned up a few times. V usage is TRBV24-1 and J usage is TRBJ2-2; 7 bases agree with TRBD1. The V gene end was trimmed by 9 bases and the J gene end by 6 bases; junction bases not matched to a gene: 6. Germline CDR1 and CDR2: KGHDR and SFDVKD. This CDR3 is built from 13 residues. The CDR3: CATAGTEAGELFF. CDR3 DNA: TGTGCCACCGCCGGGACAGAAGCCGGGGAGCTGTTTTTT.

CDR3 region: CASSLVGVDEKLFF. CDR3 DNA: TGTGCCAGCAGCTTAGTGGGGGTGGATGAAAAACTGTTTTTT. J is TRBJ1-4 and V is TRBV7-2, with D perhaps TRBD1 (5 bases). Trimming shortened V by 1 base and J by 6 bases, and 9 bases separated the two germline ends. The length of the CDR3 is 14 residues. Germline values: CDR1 SGHTA, CDR2 FQGNSA.

This clonotype was seen at least ten times. This chain uses TRBV6-4 with TRBJ2-3; TRBD1 matches at 9 bases. V shed 6 bases and J 2 bases; nucleotides not matched to a gene: 6. The CDR3 covers 15 residues. The germline gives CDR1 MRHNA, CDR2 SNTAGT. The CDR3 coding sequence is TGTGCCAGCAGCCAGGACAGGGGCTCCACAGATACGCAGTATTTT. Translating it yields CASSQDRGSTDTQYF.

The CDR3 sequence is CASSVGSGMNTEAFF. DNA for the CDR3: TGTGCCAGCAGCGTAGGATCAGGCATGAACACTGAAGCTTTCTTT. The chain employs TRBV9 and TRBJ1-1, with no clear D. V lost 0 bases and J 0 bases, leaving 9 bases between the germline ends. CDR1 is SGDLS, CDR2 YYNGEE, per germline. This CDR3 comprises 15 residues.

This clonotype was detected a few times. The chain is built from TRBV28 and TRBJ2-2, with TRBD2 as a possible D gene (6 bases). Trimming took off 4 bases at V and 5 bases at J, with 11 bases between the two ends. The CDR3 length is 14 residues. Germline CDR1 reads MDHEN; CDR2 reads SYDVKM. The CDR3 sequence is CASSSAGRTGELFF. CDR3 in DNA: TGTGCCAGCAGTTCGGCGGGGAGGACCGGGGAGCTGTTTTTT.

In this sample, this clonotype turned up many times. The rearrangement joins TRBV7-2 to TRBJ2-5, with TRBD2 identical over 11 bases. The germline gives CDR1 SGHTA, CDR2 FQGNSA. J gave up 4 bases and V 4 bases, and 8 bases lay outside the gene matches. The CDR3 is made up of 16 amino acids. This CDR3 reads CASSSYLAGGIETQYF. The CDR3 region has the DNA TGTGCCAGCAGCTCTTATCTAGCGGGGGGTATAGAGACCCAGTACTTC.

This clonotype was detected only a few times. The CDR3 loop reads CASSQEGTGNTGELFF. The CDR3 DNA reads as TGCGCCAGCAGCCAAGAAGGGACAGGGAACACCGGGGAGCTGTTTTTT. J is TRBJ2-2 and V is TRBV4-1, with TRBD1 matching 8 bases. The CDR3 runs 16 residues. The germline CDR1 and CDR2 sequences are MGHRA and YSYEKL. V gave up 0 bases and J gave up 1 base; unmatched junction bases: 1.

This clonotype was found a few times. The gene calls are TRBV7-9 and TRBJ1-1; D call uncertain. V lost 3 bases to trimming and J lost 0 bases, with 2 bases between them. The CDR3 is 12 residues long. Germline V gene lookup returns CDR1 SEHNR and CDR2 FQNEAQ (reference sequence). CDR3 coding DNA: TGTGCCAGCAGCTTTTTGAACACTGAAGCTTTCTTT. As protein: CASSFLNTEAFF.

The chain uses TRBV5-1 and TRBJ1-2; a possible D gene is TRBD1 (5 bases). The germline V gene encodes CDR1 SGHRS and CDR2 YFSETQ. The CDR3 consists of 12 residues. V lost 4 bases to trimming and J lost 6 bases, with 10 bases between them. CDR3 in amino acids: CASSPSGDGYTF. The CDR3 DNA follows: TGCGCCAGCAGCCCCTCGGGGGATGGCTACACCTTC.

This chain connects TRBV20-1 to TRBJ2-7; maybe TRBD1 (5 bases). This CDR3 has 12 residues. Germline V gene data show CDR1 as DFQATT and CDR2 as SNEGSKA (reference sequence). With 5 bases removed from V and 6 bases from J, the gap between germline ends came to 14 bases. The CDR3 region is CSAALQESEQYV. CDR3 sequence (DNA): TGCAGTGCTGCATTACAGGAGTCCGAGCAGTACGTC.

This clonotype has only a few counts. The chain carries TRBV19 and TRBJ2-1; 8 nucleotides agree with TRBD1. The CDR3 spans 14 residues. Trimming removed 5 bases from V and 9 bases from J; junction bases left unmatched: 9. Looked up from germline, CDR1 is LNHDA and CDR2 is SQIVND (reference sequence). CDR3 nucleotide sequence: TGTGCCAGTAGTTTTACCGGGACAGGCGGTGAGCAGTTCTTC. It yields the protein CASSFTGTGGEQFF.

In this sample, this clonotype turned up a few times. The gene calls are TRBV5-1 and TRBJ1-5; 10 nucleotides match TRBD1. CDR1 and CDR2 from the germline V gene are SGHRS and YFSETQ. This CDR3 contains 14 residues. V was pared by 5 bases and J by 5 bases, with 4 bases of the junction left unmatched. CDR3 in amino acids: CASRPTGGDQPQHF. The CDR3 DNA reads as TGCGCCAGCAGGCCGACAGGGGGCGATCAGCCCCAGCATTTT.

The V call is TRBV7-2, the J call TRBJ1-1; D is undetermined. Deletions cut 5 bases from V and 7 bases from J, with 11 bases between. This CDR3 has 12 residues. The V gene's germline CDR1 is SGHTA and CDR2 FQGNSA. CDR3 sequence reads: CASSPYRSEAFF. In nucleotides, the CDR3 is TGTGCCAGCAGCCCTTACCGGAGTGAAGCTTTCTTT.

This chain joins TRBV6-5 and TRBJ2-1; no firm D call. Trimming took 1 base from V and 8 from J, leaving 6 bases between them. The germline CDR1 and CDR2 sequences are MNHEY and SVGAGI. The CDR3 is 12 residues long. The CDR3, as DNA: TGTGCCAGCAGTTACTATGGCGATGAGCAGTTCTTC. This translates into CASSYYGDEQFF.

This clonotype has a handful of counts. The CDR3 sequence: CATSRVTVASLPDTQYF. Written as DNA, the CDR3 is TGTGCCACCAGCAGAGTAACTGTCGCCTCTCTCCCAGATACGCAGTATTTT. The V call is TRBV15, the J call TRBJ2-3; unclear D gene. CDR1 LNHNV and CDR2 YYDKDF come from the germline V gene (reference sequence). Trimming pared 1 base from V and 4 bases from J, leaving 18 bases between. This CDR3 has 17 residues.

The sample holds many counts of this clonotype. The chain is built from TRBV4-1 and TRBJ2-1; no clear D gene. Germline CDR1 and CDR2: MGHRA and YSYEKL. CDR3 length equals 15 residues. V lost 0 bases and J 1 base, leaving 7 bases between the germline ends. The CDR3 DNA reads as TGCGCCAGCAGCCAAGATCTGCCATCCTACAATGAGCAGTTCTTC. It yields the protein CASSQDLPSYNEQFF.

A single count supports this clonotype. The chain recombines TRBV5-6 with TRBJ2-7; 8 bases align to TRBD1. J was trimmed by 3 bases and V by 5 bases; bases with no gene match: 7. From germline, CDR1 is SGHDT and CDR2 YYEEEE. This CDR3 region has 14 residues. The CDR3 DNA follows: TGTGCCAGCAGAACCGGGACAGGCATCTACGAGCAGTACGTC. It codes for CASRTGTGIYEQYV.

J is TRBJ2-5 and V is TRBV19, with TRBD1 matching 9 bases. The CDR3 contains 15 residues. Germline-derived CDR1 and CDR2 are LNHDA and SQIVND (reference sequence). The V segment lost 4 bases and the J segment 5 bases; nucleotides outside the gene matches: 8. The CDR3 nucleotides read TGTGCCAGTAGTACCGGGACAGGGAACAGGGAGACCCAGTACTTC. Its protein product is CASSTGTGNRETQYF.

This clonotype was seen repeatedly, ten times or more. A much larger clonotype is one base distant, so this may be a read error. This sequence joins TRBV7-3 and TRBJ2-1, with a possible D match to TRBD1 (6 bases). Trimming left V 5 bases short and J 7 bases short, with 9 bases between. The germline V gene encodes CDR1 SGHTA and CDR2 FQGTGA. This CDR3 has 12 amino acids. Here the CDR3 reads CASSIRGNEQFF. CDR3 nucleotides: TGTGCCAGCAGCATAAGGGGGAATGAGCAGTTCTTC.

The chain is built from TRBV10-3 and TRBJ2-2, with TRBD2 matching over 11 bases. Germline loops: CDR1 ENHRY, CDR2 SYGVKD. The CDR3 is made up of 16 amino acids. Trimming at V came to 3 bases and at J to 5 bases, leaving 5 bases not matched to a gene. CDR3 protein: CAISDTSGGWTGELFF. CDR3 nucleotides: TGTGCCATCAGTGACACTAGCGGGGGTTGGACCGGGGAGCTGTTTTTT.

The rearrangement joins TRBV12-3 or TRBV12-4 to TRBJ1-5; 10 nucleotides agree with TRBD1. This CDR3 spans 15 amino acids. The V segment lost 7 bases and the J segment 7 bases; nucleotides outside the gene matches: 10. The CDR3 protein is CASTATGTGVQPQHF. The CDR3 DNA sequence: TGTGCCAGCACCGCCACCGGGACAGGGGTCCAGCCCCAGCATTTT.

The V and J genes are TRBV13 and TRBJ2-2; the D is unclear. Trimming removed 2 bases at V and 4 bases at J, with 14 bases between. The CDR3 has 16 residues. The germline V gene encodes CDR1 PRHDT and CDR2 FYEKMQ (reference sequence). The CDR3 sequence is CASSLFRVRTTGELFF. In DNA form, the CDR3 reads TGTGCCAGCAGCTTATTTAGGGTGAGGACCACCGGGGAGCTGTTTTTT.

The chain joins TRBV7-2 to TRBJ2-5, with TRBD1 matching over 7 bases. This CDR3 contains 15 residues. The ends lost 2 bases at V and 2 bases at J; junction bases unmatched: 5. Germline CDR1 reads SGHTA; CDR2 reads FQGNSA. The DNA of the CDR3 is TGTGCCAGCAGCTTATGGGACAGAGATCAAGAGACCCAGTACTTC. Residues: CASSLWDRDQETQYF.

This clonotype has at least ten counts. V usage is TRBV7-9 and J usage is TRBJ2-5; D possibly corresponds to TRBD2 (5 bases). CDR1 is SEHNR, CDR2 FQNEAQ, per germline (reference sequence). CDR3 length equals 15 residues. V shed 2 bases and J shed 2 bases, with 12 bases lying between them. CDR3 in amino acids: CASSLYGLAQETQYF. DNA for the CDR3: TGTGCCAGCAGCTTATATGGTCTAGCACAAGAGACCCAGTACTTC.

This clonotype was found a few times. The chain uses TRBV20-1 and TRBJ2-5; TRBD1 is a possible D gene (5 bases). V gave up 3 bases and J gave up 3 bases, with 5 bases separating them. Germline V gives CDR1 DFQATT, CDR2 SNEGSKA (reference sequence). CDR3 size: 11 residues. The CDR3 DNA is TGCAGTGCTAGGACAGAAGAGACCCAGTACTTC. This encodes CSARTEETQYF.

V and J are TRBV7-3 and TRBJ2-7; TRBD1 matches 8 bases. CDR3 length equals 13 residues. The germline CDR1 and CDR2 sequences are SGHTA and FQGTGA. V lost 5 bases and J lost 7; bases outside the gene matches: 7. The CDR3, as DNA: TGTGCCAGCAGCCCGGGACAGGCGGGGGAGCAGTACTTC. This encodes CASSPGQAGEQYF.

The table lists this clonotype with a few counts. This chain links TRBV6-2 or TRBV6-3 with TRBJ2-7, with 7 bases identical to TRBD2. This CDR3 has 17 residues. Germline trimming cut 0 bases from V and 7 bases from J; bases unmatched to any gene: 15. From germline, CDR1 is MNHEY and CDR2 SVGEGT. The CDR3 coding sequence is TGTGCCAGCAGTTACTCCGCCACCGGGACTACCTTCGGAGAGCAGTACTTC. The encoded protein is CASSYSATGTTFGEQYF.

This clonotype came up a few times. The chain combines TRBV27 with TRBJ2-3, with 8 bases lining up with TRBD1. This CDR3 region has 15 residues. The ends lost 2 bases at V and 5 bases at J; junction bases unmatched: 6. Per the germline V gene, CDR1 is MNHEY and CDR2 is SMNVEV (reference sequence). The CDR3 bases are TGTGCCAGCAGTTTAGGAACAGGGGGGCTAGATACGCAGTATTTT. Protein product: CASSLGTGGLDTQYF.

This clonotype was seen a few times. The chain couples TRBV27 to TRBJ2-1, with 9 bases that match TRBD1. J gave up 6 bases and V 3 bases, and 9 bases lay outside the gene matches. The V gene's germline CDR1 is MNHEY and CDR2 SMNVEV (reference sequence). CDR3 size: 16 residues. CDR3 amino acids: CASSFSQGAGGNEQFF. DNA of the CDR3: TGTGCCAGCAGTTTCTCACAGGGGGCAGGTGGCAATGAGCAGTTCTTC.

This clonotype was detected many times. V is TRBV7-9 and J is TRBJ2-3; 7 bases match TRBD2. This CDR3 is built from 14 residues. Losses at the gene ends were 4 bases for V and 0 bases for J; bases not matched to a gene: 1. Germline values: CDR1 SEHNR, CDR2 FQNEAQ (reference sequence). The CDR3 is CASSWEGSTDTQYF. CDR3 bases: TGTGCCAGCAGCTGGGAGGGAAGCACAGATACGCAGTATTTT.

This chain connects TRBV7-3 to TRBJ2-5, with D perhaps TRBD2 (5 bases). CDR3 length: 14 residues. The germline gives CDR1 SGHTA, CDR2 FQGTGA. V lost 5 bases to trimming and J lost 7 bases, with 17 bases between them. CDR3 residues: CASSPTGEGGTQYF. The CDR3 nucleotides read TGTGCCAGCAGCCCCACCGGGGAAGGCGGGACCCAGTACTTC.